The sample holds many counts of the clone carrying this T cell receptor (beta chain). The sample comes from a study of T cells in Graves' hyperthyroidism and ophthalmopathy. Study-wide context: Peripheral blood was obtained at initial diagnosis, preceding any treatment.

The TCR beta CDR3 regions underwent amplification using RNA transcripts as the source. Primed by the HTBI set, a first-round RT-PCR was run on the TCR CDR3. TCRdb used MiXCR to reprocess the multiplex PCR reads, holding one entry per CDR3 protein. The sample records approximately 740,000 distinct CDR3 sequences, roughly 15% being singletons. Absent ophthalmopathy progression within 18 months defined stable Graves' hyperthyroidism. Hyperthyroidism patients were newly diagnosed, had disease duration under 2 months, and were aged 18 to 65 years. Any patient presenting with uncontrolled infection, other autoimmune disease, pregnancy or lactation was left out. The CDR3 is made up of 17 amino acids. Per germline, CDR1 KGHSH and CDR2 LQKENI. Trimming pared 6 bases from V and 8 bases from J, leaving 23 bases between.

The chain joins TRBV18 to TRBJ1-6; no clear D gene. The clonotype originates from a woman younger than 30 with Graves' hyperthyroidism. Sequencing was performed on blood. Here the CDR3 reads CASSQQPPGEEDSPLHF. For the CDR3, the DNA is TGTGCCAGCTCCCAACAACCCCCCGGGGAGGAGGATTCACCCCTCCACTTT.